The 30 T cell receptor beta chains presented below share a single source sample, sequenced in a study of cytomegalovirus exposure and HLA in healthy donors. The PCR employed 60 Vbeta primers together with 13 Jbeta primers. Produced via immunoSEQ multiplex PCR; TCRdb's table is partial and in-frame only. Altogether about 150,000 clones are present, approximately 80% being singletons, with the ten largest covering around 6.5%. The material sequenced was PBMCs. These receptors all stem from a male donor in good health and CMV-seropositive.

The chain combines TRBV19 with TRBJ2-7, with 7 positions matching TRBD2. This CDR3 is 12 amino acids long. The germline V gene has CDR1 LNHDA and CDR2 SQIVND (reference sequence). V gave up 6 bases and J gave up 2 bases; unmatched junction bases: 1. The CDR3 nucleotides read TGTGCCAGTAGCGGGAGGACCTACGAGCAGTACTTC. Its translation: CASSGRTYEQYF.

The rearrangement links TRBV5-4 to TRBJ2-2; 10 bases are shared with TRBD2. Germline trimming cut 4 bases from V and 6 bases from J; bases unmatched to any gene: 9. The germline CDR1 and CDR2 sequences are SGHNT and YYREEE (reference sequence). The CDR3 spans 16 residues. As DNA, the CDR3 is TGTGCCAGCAGCCACAGCGGGAGGGCAGTGTCCGGGGAGCTGTTTTTT. It yields the protein CASSHSGRAVSGELFF. The full variable domain, completed using reference TRBV5-4 and TRBJ2-2, is ETGVTQSPTHLIKTRGQQVTLRCSSQSGHNTVSWYQQALGQGPQFIFQYYREEENGRGNFPPRFSGLQFPNYSSELNVNALELDDSALYLCASSHSGRAVSGELFFGEGSRLTVL.

This clone was recorded once. The CDR3 loop reads CASSLPGGMSTEAFF. For the CDR3, the DNA is TGTGCCAGCAGCCTACCCGGAGGGATGAGCACTGAAGCTTTCTTT. V and J are TRBV5-4 and TRBJ1-1, with no clear D. The CDR3 covers 15 residues. With 4 bases removed from V and 4 bases from J, the gap between germline ends came to 17 bases. CDR1 SGHNT and CDR2 YYREEE come from the germline V gene (reference sequence).

The chain joins TRBV2 to TRBJ2-2; 7 bases align to TRBD1. Germline V lookup: CDR1 SNHLY, CDR2 FYNNEI. V was clipped by 11 bases and J by 5 bases; unmatched bases: 8. There are 13 residues in the CDR3. CDR3 residues: CAGSSTGTGELFF. CDR3 nucleotides: TGTGCCGGGAGCTCGACAGGGACCGGGGAGCTGTTTTTT.

This clone was picked up a small number of times. This sequence joins TRBV13 and TRBJ1-3, with TRBD1 as a possible D gene (5 bases). CDR1 is PRHDT, CDR2 FYEKMQ, per germline (reference sequence). V was shortened by 5 bases and J by 4 bases, with 18 bases between the two germline ends. This CDR3 contains 16 residues. CDR3 DNA sequence: TGTGCCAGCAGCCTGCCCACTGGACATTCCGGAAACACCATATATTTT. Translation gives CASSLPTGHSGNTIYF.

The rearrangement uses TRBV19 and TRBJ2-7; the match to TRBD2 covers 9 bases. After removal of 5 bases from V and 2 bases from J, the junction contained 7 bases not matched to a gene. The CDR3 consists of 15 residues. From germline, CDR1 is LNHDA and CDR2 SQIVND (reference sequence). The CDR3 DNA reads TGTGCCAGTAGTTCCCGACTAGCGGCAGCCTACGAGCAGTACTTC. It yields the protein CASSSRLAAAYEQYF.

The chain recombines TRBV5-1 with TRBJ1-1; 10 bases match TRBD1. Germline CDR1 reads SGHRS; CDR2 reads YFSETQ. The CDR3 length is 15 residues. Trimming took 1 base from V and 7 from J; bases not matched to a gene: 7. The CDR3 sequence: CASSLTATGGGEAFF. In nucleotides, the CDR3 is TGCGCCAGCAGCTTGACAGCGACAGGGGGCGGTGAAGCTTTCTTT.

The V and J genes are TRBV30 and TRBJ1-5; D unclear. The CDR3 is made up of 12 amino acids. CDR1 GTSNPN and CDR2 SVGIG come from the germline V gene (reference sequence). V lost 0 bases and J lost 6, with 6 bases in between. In nucleotides, the CDR3 is TGTGCCTGGAGTGTCCGGTCTCAGCCCCAGCATTTT. Amino acid sequence: CAWSVRSQPQHF.

The gene calls are TRBV5-4 and TRBJ2-3; 11 bases align to TRBD2. CDR1 SGHNT and CDR2 YYREEE come from the germline V gene (reference sequence). The V and J ends lost 2 bases and 2 bases, in that order; junction bases with no gene match: 16. The CDR3 loop spans 20 amino acids. The CDR3 bases are TGTGCCAGCAGCTTACCAGGACTAGCGGGTTCTTTTGGGCCCACAGATACGCAGTATTTT. It is translated as CASSLPGLAGSFGPTDTQYF.

Only one count was recorded for this clone. The rearrangement links TRBV7-2 to TRBJ2-7, with TRBD1 identical over 8 bases. CDR1 is SGHTA and CDR2 is FQGNSA in the germline V gene. There are 14 residues in the CDR3. The ends lost 1 base at V and 3 bases at J; junction bases unmatched: 2. CDR3 nucleotide sequence: TGTGCCAGCAGCTTAGTGGGACAGGTCTACGAGCAGTACTTC. It encodes CASSLVGQVYEQYF.

The chain joins TRBV18 to TRBJ2-7; 10 bases align to TRBD1. Germline V gene lookup returns CDR1 KGHSH and CDR2 LQKENI. This CDR3 has 14 amino acids. Germline trimming cut 3 bases from V and 5 bases from J; bases unmatched to any gene: 4. CDR3 nucleotides: TGTGCCAGCTCACCCGGGACAGGGGCCAACGAGCAGTACTTC. This sequence encodes CASSPGTGANEQYF.

The genes are TRBV5-4 and TRBJ2-3; 7 positions agree with TRBD2. The length of the CDR3 is 13 residues. The V segment lost 7 bases and the J segment 6 bases; nucleotides outside the gene matches: 8. Germline loops: CDR1 SGHNT, CDR2 YYREEE (reference sequence). The CDR3 sequence is CASGGGVGDTQYF. In DNA, the CDR3 is TGTGCCAGCGGGGGGGGAGTGGGGGATACGCAGTATTTT.

On this clone itself: A read error may account for a junction end that differs from germline. The chain couples TRBV25-1 to TRBJ2-7, with D unresolved. This CDR3 spans 13 amino acids. CDR1 and CDR2 from the germline V gene are MGHDK and SYGVNS. This CDR3 reads CASRDRYSYEQYF. CDR3 nucleotides: TGTGCCAGCCGTGACCGTTACTCCTACGAGCAGTACTTC.

V gene TRBV14 combines with J gene TRBJ2-7, with TRBD1 matching over 8 bases. The CDR3 length is 14 residues. The junction had 4 bases not matched to a gene; V was cut back by 3 bases and J by 3 bases. Germline assignment: CDR1 SGHDN and CDR2 FVKESK. Written as DNA, the CDR3 is TGTGCCAGCAGCCATCCGGACAGGGTCTACGAGCAGTACTTC. This codes for CASSHPDRVYEQYF.

The V gene is TRBV11-2, the J gene TRBJ1-1, with a tentative D call TRBD1 (6 bases). Trimming left V 3 bases short and J 4 bases short, with 12 bases between. The CDR3 extends over 14 amino acids. CDR1 and CDR2 from the germline V gene are SGHAT and FQNNGV. CDR3 loop: CASSFDRYFTEAFF. CDR3 DNA: TGTGCCAGCAGCTTCGACAGGTATTTCACTGAAGCTTTCTTT.

The chain uses TRBV7-8 and TRBJ2-5; D possibly corresponds to TRBD2 (5 bases). V was trimmed by 0 bases and J by 5 bases, leaving 13 bases between them. CDR1 is SGHVS, CDR2 FQNEAQ, per germline. The CDR3 loop spans 15 amino acids. The CDR3 reads CASSLATLVVETQYF. CDR3 DNA: TGTGCCAGCAGCTTAGCAACACTAGTGGTTGAGACCCAGTACTTC.

V and J are TRBV6-1 and TRBJ2-5; weak D call: TRBD1 (5 bases). With the DNA end fitting TRBJ2-7 better, the J assignment may be wrong. Germline CDR1 is MNHNS and CDR2 is SASEGT. The CDR3 consists of 14 residues. CDR3 sequence reads: CASSPETASYEQYF. The CDR3 coding sequence is TGTGCCAGCAGCCCTGAGACAGCTTCCTACGAGCAGTACTTC.

DNA of the CDR3: TGTGCCAGCAGCCCGCTTTTGAGCGGGAGAGCAGATACGCAGTATTTT. It translates to CASSPLLSGRADTQYF. The rearrangement uses TRBV5-6 and TRBJ2-3, with 8 bases fitting TRBD2. The J segment lost 4 bases and the V segment lost 4 bases, leaving 11 bases of the junction unmatched. The CDR3 contains 16 residues. Germline CDR1 is SGHDT and CDR2 is YYEEEE.

CDR3 coding DNA: TGTGCCAGCAGAGGGGGTCGGTGGGATGGCTACACCTTC. Its protein is CASRGGRWDGYTF. The V gene is TRBV28, the J gene TRBJ1-2, with TRBD1 as a possible D gene (6 bases). The CDR3 has 13 residues. Looked up from germline, CDR1 is MDHEN and CDR2 is SYDVKM. Trimming took 6 bases from V and 6 from J, leaving 14 bases between them.

The V and J genes are TRBV28 and TRBJ2-7; 12 bases are a match to TRBD2. Germline V lookup: CDR1 MDHEN, CDR2 SYDVKM. With V trimmed by 3 bases and J by 4 bases, 7 bases remained unmatched. The CDR3 has 16 residues. The CDR3 spells CASSLSSGRVGYEQYF. For the CDR3, the DNA is TGTGCCAGCAGTTTGTCTAGCGGGAGGGTCGGATACGAGCAGTACTTC.

This rearrangement joins TRBV27 to TRBJ2-5, with D maybe TRBD1 (6 bases). The V and J ends lost 2 bases and 7 bases respectively, with 11 bases between them. The V gene's germline CDR1 is MNHEY and CDR2 SMNVEV (reference sequence). CDR3 length equals 13 residues. CDR3 DNA sequence: TGTGCCAGCAGTTTAGGACAGTTAGGGACCCAGTACTTC. This sequence encodes CASSLGQLGTQYF.

The CDR3 DNA is TGTGCCAGCAGTGACTCAGGGGGCACAGATACGCAGTATTTT. This encodes CASSDSGGTDTQYF. This chain joins TRBV6-4 and TRBJ2-3, with D possibly being TRBD1 (5 bases). The V gene lost 0 bases and the J gene lost 1 base, with 5 bases spanning the gap. The CDR3 is made up of 14 amino acids. Looked up from germline, CDR1 is MRHNA and CDR2 is SNTAGT.

This clone was seen a single time. This chain uses TRBV7-8 with TRBJ1-2; 8 bases are shared with TRBD1. This CDR3 spans 13 amino acids. The junction had 4 bases not matched to a gene; V was cut back by 5 bases and J by 5 bases. CDR1 is SGHVS, CDR2 FQNEAQ, per germline. The CDR3 sequence: CASSPRTGYGYTF. CDR3 DNA sequence: TGTGCCAGCAGCCCTCGGACAGGGTATGGCTACACCTTC. The whole variable domain, filled in from reference TRBV7-8 and TRBJ1-2, reads GAGVSQSPRYKVAKRGQDVALRCDPISGHVSLFWYQQALGQGPEFLTYFQNEAQLDKSGLPSDRFFAERPEGSVSTLKIQRTQQEDSAVYLCASSPRTGYGYTFGSGTRLTVV.

This clone has a single count. The rearrangement joins TRBV6-5 to TRBJ1-5; 8 bases map to TRBD1. The germline gives CDR1 MNHEY, CDR2 SVGAGI. The trim removed 4 bases at V and 3 bases at J, leaving 5 bases unmatched. The CDR3 contains 15 residues. The CDR3 DNA follows: TGTGCCAGCAGTTCCGCGGACAGGGTCAATCAGCCCCAGCATTTT. Translating it yields CASSSADRVNQPQHF.

CDR3 protein: CASSFDRDTEAFF. CDR3 coding DNA: TGTGCCAGCAGTTTCGACAGGGACACTGAAGCTTTCTTT. This chain uses TRBV27 with TRBJ1-1; the match to TRBD1 covers 7 bases. Germline lookup yields CDR1 MNHEY and CDR2 SMNVEV (reference sequence). V trimming: 3 bases; J trimming: 3 bases; junction bases outside the gene matches: 1. This CDR3 comprises 13 residues.

A remark on this clone: Within the sample, other DNA sequences also encode this same CDR3. The chain joins TRBV7-2 to TRBJ2-1, with TRBD2 as a possible D gene (5 bases). V dropped 0 bases and J dropped 5 bases, with 5 bases sitting between them. Germline assignment: CDR1 SGHTA and CDR2 FQGNSA. The CDR3 covers 13 residues. The CDR3 sequence is CASSLAGDNEQFF. DNA for the CDR3: TGTGCCAGCAGCTTAGCGGGAGACAATGAGCAGTTCTTC.

About this clone itself: The identical CDR3 is also encoded by other nucleotide sequences in the sample. The chain employs TRBV9 and TRBJ2-3, with D maybe TRBD2 (5 bases). The ends were cut back, 0 bases at V and 0 bases at J, with 8 bases in the middle. Germline V CDR1 and CDR2: SGDLS, YYNGEE. The CDR3 consists of 15 residues. The CDR3 nucleotides are TGTGCCAGCAGCGTAGGGAGCGGTAGCACAGATACGCAGTATTTT. This codes for CASSVGSGSTDTQYF. Full variable domain (outside the CDR3, taken from reference TRBV9 and TRBJ2-3): DSGVTQTPKHLITATGQRVTLRCSPRSGDLSVYWYQQSLDQGLQFLIQYYNGEERAKGNILERFSAQQFPDLHSELNLSSLELGDSALYFCASSVGSGSTDTQYFGPGTRLTVL.

This clone came up a few times. The chain uses TRBV29-1 and TRBJ1-2; a weak D match, TRBD1 (5 bases). Germline CDR1 reads SQVTM; CDR2 reads ANQGSEA. The CDR3 contains 13 residues. V was trimmed by 4 bases and J by 4 bases, leaving 13 bases between them. For the CDR3, the DNA is TGCAGCGTTGCCGGGGGGTCTGTCTATGGCTACACCTTC. This codes for CSVAGGSVYGYTF. Complete variable domain (other parts from reference TRBV29-1 and TRBJ1-2): SAVISQKPSRDICQRGTSLTIQCQVDSQVTMMFWYRQQPGQSLTLIATANQGSEATYESGFVIDKFPISRPNLTFSTLTVSNMSPEDSSIYLCSVAGGSVYGYTFGSGTRLTVV.

The CDR3 DNA reads TGTGCCAGCAGGAGCGGGTCGGATCAGCCCCAGCATTTT. Protein product: CASRSGSDQPQHF. This chain uses TRBV28 with TRBJ1-5; D unclear. Germline assignment: CDR1 MDHEN and CDR2 SYDVKM. The V end was cut by 6 bases, the J end by 5 bases, with 11 bases between. The CDR3 loop spans 13 amino acids.

The chain recombines TRBV7-9 with TRBJ2-7, with 10 positions matching TRBD2. CDR3 size: 16 residues. Germline values: CDR1 SEHNR, CDR2 FQNEAQ (reference sequence). The trim removed 1 base at V and 2 bases at J, leaving 5 bases unmatched. CDR3 coding DNA: TGTGCCAGCAGCTTAGGGGAAGCGGGAGGGGCCTACGAGCAGTACTTC. Translating it yields CASSLGEAGGAYEQYF.